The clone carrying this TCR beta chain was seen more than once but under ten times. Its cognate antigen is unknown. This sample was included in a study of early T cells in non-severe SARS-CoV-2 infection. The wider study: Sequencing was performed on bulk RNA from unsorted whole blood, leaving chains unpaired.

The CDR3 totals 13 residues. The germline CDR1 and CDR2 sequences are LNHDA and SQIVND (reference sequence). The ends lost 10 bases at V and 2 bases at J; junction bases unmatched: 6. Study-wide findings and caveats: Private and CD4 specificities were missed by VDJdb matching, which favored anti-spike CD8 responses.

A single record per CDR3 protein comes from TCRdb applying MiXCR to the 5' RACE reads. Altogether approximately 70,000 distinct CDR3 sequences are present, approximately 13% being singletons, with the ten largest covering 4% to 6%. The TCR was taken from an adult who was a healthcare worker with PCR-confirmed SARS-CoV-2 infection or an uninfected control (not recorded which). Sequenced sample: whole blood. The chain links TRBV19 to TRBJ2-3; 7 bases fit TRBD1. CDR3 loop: CATRDSPTDTQYF. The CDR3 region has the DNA TGTGCCACCCGGGACAGCCCCACAGATACGCAGTATTTT.